This T cell receptor beta chain was captured by sequencing in a study of healthy donors' naive CD4 and CD8 T cells. Study-level results: Homeostatic proliferation of naive T cells was not examined as a bias source. CDR3 charge plus V and J genes appeared to account for approximately 14% of CD4/CD8 variance.

As to this clonotype: Its antigen remains unidentified.

This CDR3 has 12 residues. Per the germline V gene, CDR1 is SQVTM and CDR2 is ANQGSEA. V lost 5 bases and J lost 7, with 15 bases in between. TCR libraries were built from approximately 490 ng of total RNA by linear amplification. TCRdb re-derived calls from the reads in MiXCR, one entry per CDR3 protein. Of roughly 200,000 distinct CDR3 sequences listed, about 70% were seen once; the top ten hold about 2.3%. The source is a pool of human donors in good health; the sample pools cells from several healthy donors. Sample: naive CD4+ and CD8+ T cells sorted from blood, pooled from several donors. V and J are TRBV29-1 and TRBJ2-7; a possible D gene is TRBD2 (5 bases). In nucleotides, the CDR3 is TGCAGCGTTCACTCCGGGGTTGGTGAGCAGTACTTC. Protein product: CSVHSGVGEQYF.